Given below is one TCR beta chain in context. This clonotype has at least ten counts. Its binding antigen is unknown. No quality values exist for individual bases; no much larger clone is one base distant. Sample treatment or condition, as interpreted from the label and publication: live attenuated yellow fever vaccine strain. At each blood-draw timepoint, two biological replicates of bulk PBMCs were collected. A standard Ficoll-Paque protocol was used to isolate PBMCs from peripheral blood. TriZol was used to extract RNA from bulk PBMCs, CD4 and CD8 fractions, and dextramer-positive and dextramer-negative fractions. The sample originates from a study of T cells after yellow fever vaccination (dated by TCRdb to the late 2010s). Concerning the study at large: The SMART-Seq v4 Ultra Low Input RNA kit was used to prepare libraries from fractions with low cell numbers. To follow T-cell clones before and after primary and booster YFV17D yellow fever vaccination, bulk TCR alpha and beta repertoires were sequenced over time. Two healthy male donors made up the cohort, one aged 18 to 29 years and the other aged 30 to 40 years. Blood samples were taken at several timepoints before and after primary and secondary immunization, and bulk PBMC replicates and cell subsets were isolated. What the study reported, not specific to this receptor: Computational filtering was required because FACS-sorted repertoires could contain abundant contaminating clonotypes from the bulk population. Compared with the primary T-cell response, the secondary T-cell response was weaker but faster, peaking on day 5 rather than day 15. Most clones expanded after primary vaccination were re-detected after the booster (almost 98% of CD4 and roughly 85% of CD8), suggesting broad memory maintenance. A small share of clonotypes was detected in both CD4 and CD8 compartments, with the overlap likely arising from convergent recombination. The study included only two donors, which limits how far the findings can be generalized.

Trimming takes 1 base from V and 2 bases from J, and the germline ends sit 12 bases apart. Via the germline V gene (reference sequence), CDR1 is DFQATT and CDR2 SNEGSKA. From its cysteine to its phenylalanine, the CDR3 spans 14 amino acids. The retained sequence is limited to the CDR3, 42 bases, with the frame set at the first base. Sequencing relied on an Illumina NovaSeq 6000. TCR cDNA was synthesized by 5'RACE template switching, through which a universal primer site and unique molecular identifiers were introduced. Priming of cDNA synthesis was performed from both the TCR alpha and TCR beta constant segments. Libraries were amplified in two PCR steps, with sample barcodes and sequencing adapters added in the second step. Sequencing of libraries was performed on Illumina HiSeq 2500 (2x100 bp) or NovaSeq (2x150 bp). The original methods were these. MIGEC was used to demultiplex reads and collapse the reads into UMI consensus sequences, and MiXCR was used for V(D)J alignment. Clonotypes responding to the vaccine were identified with edgeR on replicate PBMC samples, with the criteria of FDR below 0.01 and a log2 fold change above 5 up to day 15. Each bulk clonotype received a CD4 or CD8 identity based on whether the sequenced CD4 or CD8 repertoire contained that clonotype at higher abundance. In-frame beta chains were kept once TCRdb had trimmed the public reads at Q25 with fastp and called clones with MiXCR. Every CDR3 protein is listed once, alongside the most common genes and DNA of its rows. What appears here as the V and J calls and clone size reflects TCRdb's work, not the paper's. Counted in this sample were fewer than 350,000 distinct CDR3 sequences; approximately 4% of them appeared once. Just under 20% of the sample is taken by the ten largest.

The TCR was taken from a man aged 18 to 30 who received the YFV17D yellow fever vaccine. The chain is encoded by TRBV20-1 joined to TRBJ2-7, and TRBD2 may be the D gene, going by 6 matching bases. The sample here was PBMCs, taken 15 days after the yellow fever booster vaccination. The CDR3 loop reads CSARAGDSAYEQYF. In nucleotides, the sequence is TGCAGTGCTAGAGCGGGGGACTCAGCCTACGAGCAGTACTTC.